A selection of T cell receptor beta chains follows, all from one sample in a study of blood T cell repertoires in COVID-19. Measured with immunoSEQ multiplex PCR; TCRdb has only the in-frame clones, and not every one. The data show around 250,000 clones, with about 80% seen just once and 4.4% held by the top ten. Sequenced: peripheral blood. The receptor set was obtained from a man aged 45-65 years with active or convalescent COVID-19. Both conserved end residues are part of each CDR3.

CDR3 | J | V
CASSVDPSGGAQETQYF | TRBJ2-5 | TRBV9
CASSVDRTSSYEQYF | TRBJ2-7 | TRBV7-8
CSVEEAPGNPNEQFF | TRBJ2-1 | TRBV29-1
CSARGDREAFF | TRBJ1-1 | TRBV20-1
CSVAQGPTEAFF | TRBJ1-1 | TRBV29-1
CASSYPGRTNEKLFF | TRBJ1-4 | TRBV6-6
CASSSLAGASYEQYF | TRBJ2-7 | TRBV7-2
CASSFSGSNTEAFF | TRBJ1-1 | TRBV5-5
CASSLGGSTDTQYF | TRBJ2-3 | TRBV18
CASNPTGEWTEAFF | TRBJ1-1 | TRBV10-2
CATSRDLRGTNYGYTF | TRBJ1-2 | TRBV15
CASSVGGVGYTEAFF | TRBJ1-1 | TRBV9
CASSLEQFTDTQYF | TRBJ2-3 | TRBV7-9
CASKRGQGAYNEQFF | TRBJ2-1 | TRBV14
CASSRDSELNTEAFF | TRBJ1-1 | TRBV6-4
CASSLMTSGGSDTQYF | TRBJ2-3 | TRBV5-1
CASSLGRGQAPGANVLTF | TRBJ2-6 | TRBV7-2
CASSSPGGSYEQYF | TRBJ2-7 | TRBV7-2
CASSTGQGNTEAFF | TRBJ1-1 | TRBV5-1
CASSTGQGSTEAFF | TRBJ1-1 | TRBV18
CASTTRGPTEAFF | TRBJ1-1 | TRBV6-5
CASSLAETTEAFF | TRBJ1-1 | TRBV5-1
CASSRLKWLSKTGELFF | TRBJ2-2 | TRBV6-2/TRBV6-3
CASSEWGQGGEKLFF | TRBJ1-4 | TRBV6-1
CASSKGPEFPYGGHSYEQYF | TRBJ2-7 | TRBV21-1
CAISERGNEKLFF | TRBJ1-4 | TRBV10-3
CATSDLRFSYNEQFF | TRBJ2-1 | TRBV24-1
CSAIDFSGGAGETQYF | TRBJ2-5 | TRBV20-1
CASSFDRVETQYF | TRBJ2-5 | TRBV12-3/TRBV12-4
CAWSSGGGEKLFF | TRBJ1-4 | TRBV30
CASSLGPRGDTEAFF | TRBJ1-1 | TRBV5-1
CASSTTGYNSPLHF | TRBJ1-6 | TRBV5-6
CASSREQGAGEQYF | TRBJ2-7 | TRBV5-1
CASSVGVAGADTQYF | TRBJ2-3 | TRBV9
CASSPTPGTGASSLYF | TRBJ2-5 | TRBV18
CASSQGLDLGRLFF | TRBJ1-4 | TRBV6-5
CASSLGDREISEAFF | TRBJ1-1 | TRBV5-6
CASSVRQGGGTEAFF | TRBJ1-1 | TRBV2
CASSLVGSGGYEQYF | TRBJ2-7 | TRBV13
CASSQGARINEQFF | TRBJ2-1 | TRBV3-1/TRBV3-2
CASSYSYLWANRVAEAFF | TRBJ1-1 | TRBV6-2/TRBV6-3
CASRGVQRNRAYSNQPQHF | TRBJ1-5 | TRBV2
CASSQEDRTSSYEQYF | TRBJ2-7 | TRBV4-1
CASSLGQGNYGYTF | TRBJ1-2 | TRBV7-2
CASSFDSNYGYTF | TRBJ1-2 | TRBV11-2
CAYQGGTEAFF | TRBJ1-1 | TRBV30
CASKRAAGSPLHF | TRBJ1-6 | TRBV19
CSVGGFNQPQHF | TRBJ1-5 | TRBV29-1
CATSDRTGRYGYTF | TRBJ1-2 | TRBV24-1
CASSSLSRTGFYGYTF | TRBJ1-2 | TRBV5-4
CASSQDLGGNSPLHF | TRBJ1-6 | TRBV4-3
CASSHDRGIGEQFF | TRBJ2-1 | TRBV5-1
CASSMRPGPYEQYF | TRBJ2-7 | TRBV27